Listed below are T cell receptor beta chains from one sample, sequenced in a study of blood T cell repertoires in COVID-19. Using immunoSEQ multiplex PCR, the repertoire was profiled, and TCRdb retains in-frame clones only, with some absent. The sample lists over 85,000 clones; roughly 90% were seen once. The specimen was peripheral blood. Receptors originate from a woman aged 50 to 65 with COVID-19, enrolled during active disease. CDR3s include the opening cysteine and the closing phenylalanine or tryptophan. The D gene is left open where the match is weak. For some rows the clone size is stated as once, few or many, or as a class when expanded; others skip it.

CDR3 protein: CASSYSGTGGGYGYTF
CDR3 DNA: TGTGCCAGCAGTTATTCCGGGACAGGGGGCGGATATGGCTACACCTTC
clone size: NA
D gene: TRBD1
J gene: TRBJ1-2
V gene: TRBV6-5

CDR3 protein: CATSEGARDTIYF
CDR3 DNA: TGTGCCACCAGTGAAGGAGCCAGGGACACCATATATTTT
clone size: NA
D gene: NA
J gene: TRBJ1-3
V gene: TRBV24-1

CDR3 protein: CASSPDRAGTGELFF
CDR3 DNA: TGTGCCAGCAGCCCCGACAGGGCCGGCACCGGGGAGCTGTTTTTT
clone size: NA
D gene: TRBD1
J gene: TRBJ2-2
V gene: TRBV9

CDR3 protein: CASTGARGRGYTF
CDR3 DNA: TGTGCCAGCACCGGGGCCAGGGGCCGGGGCTACACCTTC
clone size: once
D gene: NA
J gene: TRBJ1-2
V gene: TRBV12-3/TRBV12-4

CDR3 protein: CASSKGGAQETQYF
CDR3 DNA: TGTGCCAGCAGCAAAGGGGGAGCGCAAGAGACCCAGTACTTC
clone size: NA
D gene: NA
J gene: TRBJ2-5
V gene: TRBV21-1

CDR3 protein: CASSQGGRGQPQHF
CDR3 DNA: TGTGCCAGCAGCCAGGGGGGAAGGGGTCAGCCCCAGCATTTT
clone size: once
D gene: NA
J gene: TRBJ1-5
V gene: TRBV3-1/TRBV3-2

CDR3 protein: CASSVVGNTIYF
CDR3 DNA: TGTGCCAGCAGCGTAGTAGGAAACACCATATATTTT
clone size: NA
D gene: NA
J gene: TRBJ1-3
V gene: TRBV9

CDR3 protein: CASSQGYNSPLHF
CDR3 DNA: TGTGCCAGCAGCCAGGGTTATAATTCACCCCTCCACTTT
clone size: NA
D gene: NA
J gene: TRBJ1-6
V gene: TRBV9

CDR3 protein: CASRDGGEFNEQYF
CDR3 DNA: TGTGCCAGCCGGGACGGGGGGGAATTTAACGAGCAGTACTTC
clone size: NA
D gene: TRBD2
J gene: TRBJ2-7
V gene: TRBV6-6

CDR3 protein: CATSDFGTGLPNEQFF
CDR3 DNA: TGTGCCACCAGTGATTTCGGGACAGGGCTTCCCAATGAGCAGTTCTTC
clone size: NA
D gene: TRBD1
J gene: TRBJ2-1
V gene: TRBV24-1

CDR3 protein: CASSPRGFMNTEAFF
CDR3 DNA: TGTGCCAGCAGTCCCCGGGGGTTCATGAACACTGAAGCTTTCTTT
clone size: NA
D gene: NA
J gene: TRBJ1-1
V gene: TRBV6-2/TRBV6-3

CDR3 protein: CAWREVYRTGELFF
CDR3 DNA: TGTGCCTGGAGGGAAGTCTACAGGACCGGGGAGCTGTTTTTT
clone size: NA
D gene: NA
J gene: TRBJ2-2
V gene: TRBV30

CDR3 protein: CASTSGNTIYF
CDR3 DNA: TGCGCCAGCACGTCTGGAAACACCATATATTTT
clone size: once
D gene: NA
J gene: TRBJ1-3
V gene: TRBV5-1

CDR3 protein: CSVPADGYTF
CDR3 DNA: TGCAGCGTCCCAGCGGACGGCTACACCTTC
clone size: NA
D gene: NA
J gene: TRBJ1-2
V gene: TRBV29-1

CDR3 protein: CASSELAGARDTQYF
CDR3 DNA: TGTGCCAGCAGTGAGCTAGCGGGGGCCCGGGATACGCAGTATTTT
clone size: NA
D gene: TRBD2
J gene: TRBJ2-3
V gene: TRBV2

CDR3 protein: CATLDRALAEAFF
CDR3 DNA: TGTGCCACCCTAGACAGGGCCTTGGCTGAAGCTTTCTTT
clone size: NA
D gene: TRBD1
J gene: TRBJ1-1
V gene: TRBV19

CDR3 protein: CASSAAGAEAFF
CDR3 DNA: TGTGCCAGTAGTGCTGCAGGGGCTGAAGCTTTCTTT
clone size: NA
D gene: NA
J gene: TRBJ1-1
V gene: TRBV19

CDR3 protein: CASSAGQGSYGYTF
CDR3 DNA: TGTGCCAGCAGTGCGGGACAGGGTAGCTATGGCTACACCTTC
clone size: NA
D gene: TRBD1
J gene: TRBJ1-2
V gene: TRBV2

CDR3 protein: CASTPGGEADTQYF
CDR3 DNA: TGTGCCAGCACCCCAGGCGGGGAGGCAGATACGCAGTATTTT
clone size: NA
D gene: NA
J gene: TRBJ2-3
V gene: TRBV5-6

CDR3 protein: CASSFATGGYTF
CDR3 DNA: TGTGCCAGCAGCTTTGCAACCGGTGGCTACACCTTC
clone size: once
D gene: NA
J gene: TRBJ1-2
V gene: TRBV7-9

CDR3 protein: CASSLDRDYGYTF
CDR3 DNA: TGTGCCAGCAGCTTAGACAGGGACTATGGCTACACCTTC
clone size: NA
D gene: NA
J gene: TRBJ1-2
V gene: TRBV7-6

CDR3 protein: CASSLGVGGAGSTDTQYF
CDR3 DNA: TGTGCCAGCAGCTTAGGTGTCGGGGGGGCCGGGAGCACAGATACGCAGTATTTT
clone size: NA
D gene: TRBD2
J gene: TRBJ2-3
V gene: TRBV11-2

CDR3 protein: CASTPIPLYRGSGANVLTF
CDR3 DNA: TGCGCCAGCACTCCTATCCCCCTGTACAGGGGCTCTGGGGCCAACGTCCTGACTTTC
clone size: NA
D gene: TRBD1
J gene: TRBJ2-6
V gene: TRBV4-1

CDR3 protein: CASSQSKGQGNTGELFF
CDR3 DNA: TGTGCCAGCAGTCAGAGTAAGGGACAAGGGAACACCGGGGAGCTGTTTTTT
clone size: NA
D gene: NA
J gene: TRBJ2-2
V gene: TRBV6-6

CDR3 protein: CASKTGAGLNTEAFF
CDR3 DNA: TGTGCCAGCAAGACAGGGGCCGGTTTGAACACTGAAGCTTTCTTT
clone size: once
D gene: TRBD1
J gene: TRBJ1-1
V gene: TRBV19

CDR3 protein: CAISDRVSGNTIYF
CDR3 DNA: TGTGCCATCAGTGACAGGGTCTCTGGAAACACCATATATTTT
clone size: NA
D gene: NA
J gene: TRBJ1-3
V gene: TRBV10-3

CDR3 protein: CASRHQTSSSYEQYF
CDR3 DNA: TGTGCCAGCAGACATCAGACATCGAGCTCCTACGAGCAGTACTTC
clone size: NA
D gene: NA
J gene: TRBJ2-7
V gene: TRBV7-9

CDR3 protein: CASSFGQGIGPGELFF
CDR3 DNA: TGCGCCAGCAGCTTTGGACAGGGGATCGGGCCCGGGGAGCTGTTTTTT
clone size: once
D gene: TRBD1
J gene: TRBJ2-2
V gene: TRBV5-1

CDR3 protein: CASSIQDGQGLFF
CDR3 DNA: TGTGCCAGCAGTATACAGGACGGCCAGGGACTGTTTTTT
clone size: NA
D gene: NA
J gene: TRBJ1-4
V gene: TRBV2

CDR3 protein: CASSSGSYEQYF
CDR3 DNA: TGTGCCAGCAGTTCCGGGTCCTACGAGCAGTACTTC
clone size: NA
D gene: NA
J gene: TRBJ2-7
V gene: TRBV12-3/TRBV12-4

CDR3 protein: CASSKFFLEGAKDEKLFF
CDR3 DNA: TGTGCCAGCAGCAAATTTTTCCTAGAGGGGGCAAAGGATGAAAAACTGTTTTTT
clone size: NA
D gene: NA
J gene: TRBJ1-4
V gene: TRBV21-1

CDR3 protein: CASSPTSGLYNEQFF
CDR3 DNA: TGTGCCAGCAGTCCGACTAGCGGGCTTTACAATGAGCAGTTCTTC
clone size: NA
D gene: TRBD2
J gene: TRBJ2-1
V gene: TRBV27

CDR3 protein: CASSLGQSVTEAFF
CDR3 DNA: TGTGCCAGCAGCCTGGGACAGTCGGTCACTGAAGCTTTCTTT
clone size: NA
D gene: TRBD1
J gene: TRBJ1-1
V gene: TRBV5-4

CDR3 protein: CASSFGGLAGGRADTQYF
CDR3 DNA: TGTGCCAGCAGTTTTGGGGGACTAGCGGGGGGGCGAGCAGATACGCAGTATTTT
clone size: NA
D gene: TRBD2
J gene: TRBJ2-3
V gene: TRBV27

CDR3 protein: CASSYSGSNTGELFF
CDR3 DNA: TGTGCCAGCAGCTATAGCGGGTCGAACACCGGGGAGCTGTTTTTT
clone size: NA
D gene: TRBD2
J gene: TRBJ2-2
V gene: TRBV7-8

CDR3 protein: CASSQAPGAGYTF
CDR3 DNA: TGTGCCAGCAGCCAAGCCCCAGGGGCTGGCTACACCTTC
clone size: few
D gene: NA
J gene: TRBJ1-2
V gene: TRBV14

CDR3 protein: CASSQLGSRRCYGYTF
CDR3 DNA: TGCGCCAGCAGTCAGCTGGGGAGCCGGCGGTGCTATGGCTACACCTTC
clone size: NA
D gene: NA
J gene: TRBJ1-2
V gene: TRBV23-1

CDR3 protein: CASSLGTGNSPLHF
CDR3 DNA: TGTGCCAGCAGCCTGGGGACAGGGAATTCACCCCTCCACTTT
clone size: NA
D gene: TRBD1
J gene: TRBJ1-6
V gene: TRBV7-8

CDR3 protein: CASSEMGGLGNTIYF
CDR3 DNA: TGTGCCAGCAGTGAAATGGGGGGGCTTGGAAACACCATATATTTT
clone size: NA
D gene: NA
J gene: TRBJ1-3
V gene: TRBV28

CDR3 protein: CASTMQGPNYGYTF
CDR3 DNA: TGTGCCAGTACCATGCAGGGGCCAAACTATGGCTACACCTTC
clone size: NA
D gene: NA
J gene: TRBJ1-2
V gene: TRBV19

CDR3 protein: CASSSPKTGFNTEAFF
CDR3 DNA: TGTGCCAGCAGCTCGCCCAAGACAGGGTTTAACACTGAAGCTTTCTTT
clone size: NA
D gene: TRBD1
J gene: TRBJ1-1
V gene: TRBV7-9

CDR3 protein: CASSLGNPLATLTDTQYF
CDR3 DNA: TGTGCCAGCAGCTTGGGCAATCCACTAGCGACCCTCACAGATACGCAGTATTTT
clone size: NA
D gene: TRBD2
J gene: TRBJ2-3
V gene: TRBV7-3

CDR3 protein: CASSQFTVMSGNTIYF
CDR3 DNA: TGTGCCAGCAGCCAATTTACAGTTATGTCTGGAAACACCATATATTTT
clone size: NA
D gene: NA
J gene: TRBJ1-3
V gene: TRBV14

CDR3 protein: CASSSSAGAYNEQFF
CDR3 DNA: TGTGCCAGCAGTTCAAGCGCGGGGGCCTACAATGAGCAGTTCTTC
clone size: NA
D gene: TRBD2
J gene: TRBJ2-1
V gene: TRBV6-4

CDR3 protein: CASSQTSVLYGYTF
CDR3 DNA: TGTGCCAGCAGCCAAACGTCAGTGTTATATGGCTACACCTTC
clone size: once
D gene: NA
J gene: TRBJ1-2
V gene: TRBV3-1/TRBV3-2

CDR3 protein: CASTIGLTGEKLFF
CDR3 DNA: TGTGCCAGCACCATAGGGCTGACAGGGGAAAAACTGTTTTTT
clone size: NA
D gene: TRBD1
J gene: TRBJ1-4
V gene: TRBV7-9

CDR3 protein: CASGTSGGSGELFF
CDR3 DNA: TGTGCCAGCGGAACTAGCGGGGGGTCCGGGGAGCTGTTTTTT
clone size: NA
D gene: TRBD2
J gene: TRBJ2-2
V gene: TRBV7-2